Shown below are 5 T cell receptor beta chains from a single sample sequenced in a study of T cell repertoires in cytomegalovirus infection. TCRdb redid the calling of the reads with MiXCR, one entry per CDR3 protein. The sample lists roughly 120,000 distinct CDR3 sequences, roughly a third seen once, with roughly 53% in the top ten. These receptors lack a known antigen. This specimen was CD8+ T cells from cultured PBMCs, taken from culture after CMV antigen stimulation. All receptors derive from a human donor in good health (CMV status not recorded). Some clones in this sample may be carry-over from other donors' samples.

This sequence joins TRBV6-4 and TRBJ2-1, with 8 nucleotides matching TRBD2. V trimming: 8 bases; J trimming: 4 bases; junction bases outside the gene matches: 7. In germline, CDR1 is MRHNA, CDR2 SNTAGT. This CDR3 spans 14 amino acids. The CDR3 DNA reads TGTGCCAGCGGTCGCGGGGGGAATTACAATGAGCAGTTCTTC. Residues: CASGRGGNYNEQFF.

The chain uses TRBV7-2 and TRBJ1-1; D uncertain. V lost 2 bases to trimming and J lost 4 bases, with 5 bases between them. CDR3 length: 12 amino acids. CDR1 and CDR2 (germline): SGHTA, FQGNSA. DNA of the CDR3: TGTGCCAGCAGCTTAATGGGCACTGAAGCTTTCTTT. Its translation is CASSLMGTEAFF.

This chain links TRBV12-3 or TRBV12-4 with TRBJ2-3; D remains ambiguous. V was trimmed by 3 bases and J by 6 bases, leaving 16 bases between them. This CDR3 is 15 amino acids long. CDR3 region: CASSFGSKVGDTQYF. DNA of the CDR3: TGTGCCAGCAGTTTCGGCTCCAAAGTTGGGGATACGCAGTATTTT.

The chain carries TRBV19 and TRBJ1-2; the D is unclear. The CDR3 loop spans 13 amino acids. Germline CDR1 and CDR2: LNHDA and SQIVND (reference sequence). V shed 5 bases and J shed 4 bases, with 11 bases lying between them. As DNA, the CDR3 is TGTGCCAGTAGTCAGACAAGGATCTATGGCTACACCTTC. It specifies CASSQTRIYGYTF.

This clonotype has a count of ten or more. The CDR3: CASSLASPGQSRGGYYNEQFF. The CDR3 DNA is TGTGCCAGCAGCTTAGCCTCACCGGGACAGAGCCGAGGGGGGTACTACAATGAGCAGTTCTTC. This chain uses TRBV7-6 with TRBJ2-1, with D perhaps matching TRBD1 (7 bases). This CDR3 is built from 21 residues. Looked up from germline, CDR1 is SGHVS and CDR2 is FNYEAQ. Trimming stripped 0 bases from V and 3 bases from J, with 27 bases between.